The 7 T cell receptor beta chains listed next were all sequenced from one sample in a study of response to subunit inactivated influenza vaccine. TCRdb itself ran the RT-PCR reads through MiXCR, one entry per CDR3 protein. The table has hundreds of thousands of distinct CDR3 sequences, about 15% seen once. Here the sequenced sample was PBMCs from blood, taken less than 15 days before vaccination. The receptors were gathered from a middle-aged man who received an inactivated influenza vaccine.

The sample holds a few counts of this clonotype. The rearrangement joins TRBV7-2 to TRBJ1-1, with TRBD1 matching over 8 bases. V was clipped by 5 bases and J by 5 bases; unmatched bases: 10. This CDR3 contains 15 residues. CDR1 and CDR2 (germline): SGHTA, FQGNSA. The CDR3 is CASSDHRTGSTEAFF. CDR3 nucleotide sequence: TGTGCCAGCAGCGACCACAGGACAGGGTCGACTGAAGCTTTCTTT.

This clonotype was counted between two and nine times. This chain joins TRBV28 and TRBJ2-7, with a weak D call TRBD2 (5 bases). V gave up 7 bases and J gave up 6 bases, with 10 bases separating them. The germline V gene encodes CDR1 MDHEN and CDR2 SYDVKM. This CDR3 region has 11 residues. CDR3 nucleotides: TGTGCCAGCACCACCGCGGGCGAGCAGTACTTC. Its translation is CASTTAGEQYF.

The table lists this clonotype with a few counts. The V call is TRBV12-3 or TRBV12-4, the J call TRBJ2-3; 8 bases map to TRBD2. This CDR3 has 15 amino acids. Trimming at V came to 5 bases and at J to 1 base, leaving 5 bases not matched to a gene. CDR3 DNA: TGTGCCAGCAGTATGTCGACTAGCGGCACAGATACGCAGTATTTT. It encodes CASSMSTSGTDTQYF.

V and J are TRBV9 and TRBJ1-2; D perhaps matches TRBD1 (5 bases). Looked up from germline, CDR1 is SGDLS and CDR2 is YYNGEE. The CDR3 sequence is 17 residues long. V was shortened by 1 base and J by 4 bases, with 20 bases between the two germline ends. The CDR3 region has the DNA TGTGCCAGCAGCGTAACCCCAAATCCGGGGCAAGGCTATGGCTACACCTTC. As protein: CASSVTPNPGQGYGYTF.

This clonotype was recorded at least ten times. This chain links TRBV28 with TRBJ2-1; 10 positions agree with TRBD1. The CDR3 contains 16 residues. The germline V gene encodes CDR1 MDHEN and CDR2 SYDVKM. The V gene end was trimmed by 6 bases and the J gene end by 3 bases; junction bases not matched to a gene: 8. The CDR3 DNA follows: TGTGCCAGCAGGCCCCGGGGACAGGGGAACTACAATGAGCAGTTCTTC. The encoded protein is CASRPRGQGNYNEQFF.

The CDR3 protein is CSARAETEKNIQYF. CDR3 bases: TGCAGTGCTAGAGCGGAGACTGAAAAAAACATTCAGTACTTC. This sequence joins TRBV20-1 and TRBJ2-4; D is uncertain. The V end lost 1 base, the J end lost 4 bases, and 11 bases lay between the germline ends. The CDR3 length is 14 residues. Germline-derived CDR1 and CDR2 are DFQATT and SNEGSKA (reference sequence).

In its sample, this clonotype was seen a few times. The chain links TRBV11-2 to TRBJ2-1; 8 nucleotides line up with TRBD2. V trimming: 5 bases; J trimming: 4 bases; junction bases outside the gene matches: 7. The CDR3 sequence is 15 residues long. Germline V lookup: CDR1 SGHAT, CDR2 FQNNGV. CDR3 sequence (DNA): TGTGCCAGCAGCCCACCGGGACTAGGATACAATGAGCAGTTCTTC. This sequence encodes CASSPPGLGYNEQFF. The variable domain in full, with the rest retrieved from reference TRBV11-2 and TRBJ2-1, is EAGVAQSPRYKIIEKRQSVAFWCNPISGHATLYWYQQILGQGPKLLIQFQNNGVVDDSQLPKDRFSAERLKGVDSTLKIQPAKLEDSAVYLCASSPPGLGYNEQFFGPGTRLTVL.